A single sample is the source of the 3 T cell receptor beta chains below, sequenced in a study of monozygotic twins with inflammatory bowel disease. TCRdb reanalyzed the 5' RACE reads, giving one entry per CDR3 protein sequence and no DNA. The record lists 330,000 or so distinct CDR3 sequences, of which the ten most abundant hold 2% to 2.5%. What was sequenced was blood. The origin of the receptors is a human donor with ulcerative colitis or Crohn's disease, or a healthy co-twin of an affected twin (not recorded which).

This chain joins TRBV12-3 or TRBV12-4 and TRBJ2-7; with no DNA, the TCRdb D assignment of TRBD1 cannot be verified. This CDR3 has 13 residues. The CDR3: CATQSYRGDEQYF.

The chain uses TRBV27 and TRBJ1-3; TCRdb designates TRBD1, a call that cannot be tested without DNA. The length of the CDR3 is 14 residues. In germline, CDR1 is MNHEY, CDR2 SMNVEV (reference sequence). The CDR3 sequence is CASSPVYSGNIIYF.

The chain joins TRBV7-9 to TRBJ1-4. CDR3 length equals 15 residues. The germline V gene has CDR1 SEHNR and CDR2 FQNEAQ (reference sequence). CDR3 sequence: CASSLFSTTNEKLFF.